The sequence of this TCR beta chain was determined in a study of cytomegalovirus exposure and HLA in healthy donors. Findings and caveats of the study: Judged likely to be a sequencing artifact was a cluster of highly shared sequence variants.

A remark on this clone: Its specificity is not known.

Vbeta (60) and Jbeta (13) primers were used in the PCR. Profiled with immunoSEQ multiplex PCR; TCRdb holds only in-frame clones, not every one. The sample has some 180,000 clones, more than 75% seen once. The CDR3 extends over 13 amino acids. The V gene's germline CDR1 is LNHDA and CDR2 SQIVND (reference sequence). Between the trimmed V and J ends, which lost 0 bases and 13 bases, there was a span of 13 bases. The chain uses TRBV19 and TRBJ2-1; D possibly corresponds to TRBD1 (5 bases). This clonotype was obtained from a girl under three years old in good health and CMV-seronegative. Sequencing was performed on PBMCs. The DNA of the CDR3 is TGTGCCAGTAGTATAGATCCCGACAGAGACCAGTTCTTC. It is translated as CASSIDPDRDQFF.